Each of the 22 T cell receptor beta chains below was sequenced from the same sample in a study of T-cell reconstitution after alpha-beta-depleted transplantation in children. During its preparation, the TCRbeta library received unique molecular identifiers. TCRdb re-analysed the PCR reads in MiXCR, keeping a single row per CDR3 protein. In the table there are 500,000 to 600,000 distinct CDR3 sequences, approximately 20% of which are singletons. This sample comprised PBMCs from the stem cell graft donor, obtained from the stem cell graft. The receptors originated from a human donor who donated a stem cell graft to a child with acute lymphoblastic leukemia.

V gene TRBV4-2 combines with J gene TRBJ2-7, with D tentatively TRBD2 (5 bases). V lost 0 bases and J 4 bases, leaving 13 bases between the germline ends. Germline V gene lookup returns CDR1 LGHNA and CDR2 YNFKEQ. The CDR3 runs to 15 residues. The CDR3 spells CASSQEASGSYEQYF. For the CDR3, the DNA is TGTGCCAGCAGCCAAGAGGCAAGCGGCTCTTACGAGCAGTACTTC.

J is TRBJ1-5 and V is TRBV20-1; 9 bases are a match to TRBD1. Germline CDR1 and CDR2: DFQATT and SNEGSKA (reference sequence). This CDR3 region has 16 residues. J was trimmed by 0 bases and V by 6 bases; bases with no gene match: 9. For the CDR3, the DNA is TGCAGTGCCTCCAGGGACAGGGAGTATAGCAATCAGCCCCAGCATTTT. Protein: CSASRDREYSNQPQHF.

This clonotype turned up a few times. The rearrangement links TRBV15 to TRBJ2-5, with unresolved D. Looked up from germline, CDR1 is LNHNV and CDR2 is YYDKDF (reference sequence). The CDR3 is made up of 13 amino acids. V gave up 0 bases and J gave up 2 bases, with 4 bases separating them. The chain's CDR3 is CATSRDWQETQYF. The CDR3 nucleotides read TGTGCCACCAGCAGAGATTGGCAAGAGACCCAGTACTTC.

V gene TRBV5-1 combines with J gene TRBJ2-1; a possible D gene is TRBD1 (6 bases). CDR1 and CDR2 (germline): SGHRS, YFSETQ. V was trimmed by 5 bases and J by 4 bases, leaving 13 bases between them. The CDR3 runs 14 residues. CDR3 DNA sequence: TGCGCCAGCAGTGTTGGACAGTTATACAATGAGCAGTTCTTC. It codes for CASSVGQLYNEQFF. The full variable domain, in which reference TRBV5-1 and TRBJ2-1 provide the parts outside the CDR3, is KAGVTQTPRYLIKTRGQQVTLSCSPISGHRSVSWYQQTPGQGLQFLFEYFSETQRNKGNFPGRFSGRQFSNSRSEMNVSTLELGDSALYLCASSVGQLYNEQFFGPGTRLTVL.

This clonotype was recorded a few times. The V call is TRBV20-1, the J call TRBJ2-5, with 9 bases lining up with TRBD2. Germline-derived CDR1 and CDR2 are DFQATT and SNEGSKA (reference sequence). There are 16 residues in the CDR3. The ends lost 4 bases at V and 5 bases at J; junction bases unmatched: 14. DNA for the CDR3: TGCAGTGCTACCCTAGCGGGACTCATTTGGGGGGAGACCCAGTACTTC. Protein product: CSATLAGLIWGETQYF.

This clonotype was seen a few times. The genes are TRBV5-1 and TRBJ2-3, with TRBD2 matching over 15 bases. The trim removed 4 bases at V and 6 bases at J, leaving 6 bases unmatched. This CDR3 has 16 amino acids. The V gene's germline CDR1 is SGHRS and CDR2 YFSETQ. CDR3 sequence (DNA): TGCGCCAGCAGCCGGACTAGCGGGAGGGGATTCGATACGCAGTATTTT. Translating gives CASSRTSGRGFDTQYF.

A few counts support this clonotype. This sequence joins TRBV12-3 or TRBV12-4 and TRBJ1-3; 9 bases align to TRBD1. With V trimmed by 3 bases and J by 3 bases, 9 bases remained unmatched. The CDR3 contains 17 residues. The chain's CDR3 is CASSFSATGGGGNTIYF. CDR3 nucleotide sequence: TGTGCCAGCAGTTTTAGTGCAACAGGGGGCGGTGGAAACACCATATATTTT.

The chain combines TRBV27 with TRBJ1-1; TRBD1 might be the D (6 bases). V lost 6 bases and J lost 1, with 24 bases in between. This CDR3 is 18 amino acids long. Germline CDR1 reads MNHEY; CDR2 reads SMNVEV (reference sequence). Here the CDR3 reads CASSRVSGTPGRNTEAFF. DNA of the CDR3: TGTGCCAGCAGCAGAGTTTCCGGGACACCGGGGCGGAACACTGAAGCTTTCTTT.

In this sample, this clonotype turned up a few times. The chain employs TRBV12-3 or TRBV12-4 and TRBJ2-3, with 8 bases that match TRBD2. V lost 3 bases to trimming and J lost 2 bases; unmatched junction nucleotides: 4. The CDR3 contains 15 residues. CDR3 amino acids: CASSFASGLTDTQYF. The CDR3 DNA reads TGTGCCAGCAGTTTCGCTAGCGGGCTCACAGATACGCAGTATTTT.

The chain couples TRBV20-1 to TRBJ2-2; 9 bases map to TRBD2. V lost 5 bases, J lost 3 bases, and 4 bases stayed unmatched. Per the germline V gene, CDR1 is DFQATT and CDR2 is SNEGSKA (reference sequence). The CDR3 length is 14 residues. CDR3 sequence: CSAPREGHTGELFF. CDR3 nucleotides: TGCAGTGCTCCGCGGGAGGGCCACACCGGGGAGCTGTTTTTT.

The V gene is TRBV27, the J gene TRBJ2-7, with 9 bases that match TRBD1. The ends lost 8 bases at V and 2 bases at J; junction bases unmatched: 7. Germline loops: CDR1 MNHEY, CDR2 SMNVEV (reference sequence). This CDR3 has 14 residues. The CDR3 is CASQRQGGTYEQYF. In DNA form, the CDR3 reads TGTGCCAGCCAACGACAGGGGGGCACCTACGAGCAGTACTTC.

This clonotype was seen more than once but under ten times. The chain is built from TRBV5-8 and TRBJ1-2; D remains ambiguous. The CDR3 spans 16 residues. The V and J ends lost 1 base and 2 bases respectively, with 15 bases between them. Germline CDR1 SGHTS, CDR2 YDEGEE. CDR3 nucleotides: TGTGCCAGCAGCTTGAAGGGATCCGCCCTCAACTATGGCTACACCTTC. Translating gives CASSLKGSALNYGYTF.

This clonotype was picked up a small number of times. This rearrangement joins TRBV20-1 to TRBJ1-5, with 7 bases matching TRBD1. CDR3 length: 12 residues. With V trimmed by 5 bases and J by 7 bases, 5 bases remained unmatched. Germline CDR1 and CDR2: DFQATT and SNEGSKA (reference sequence). CDR3 region: CSAVDRSQPQHF. CDR3 sequence (DNA): TGCAGTGCTGTGGACAGGAGCCAGCCCCAGCATTTT.

J is TRBJ1-2 and V is TRBV12-3 or TRBV12-4; D remains unclear. The CDR3 has 14 amino acids. Trimming left V 5 bases short and J 8 bases short, with 18 bases between. As DNA, the CDR3 is TGTGCCAGCAGTCCGGACCCGGCTTGGACGGGCTACACCTTC. It is translated as CASSPDPAWTGYTF.

The genes are TRBV9 and TRBJ2-1, with 7 bases lining up with TRBD2. With 0 bases clipped from V and 4 bases from J, the junction kept 7 bases outside the gene matches. The CDR3 spans 16 residues. Germline CDR1 reads SGDLS; CDR2 reads YYNGEE. The CDR3 spells CASSVVGGSGYNEQFF. The CDR3, as DNA: TGTGCCAGCAGCGTAGTGGGCGGGAGTGGATACAATGAGCAGTTCTTC.

This clonotype was found a few times. V usage is TRBV5-1 and J usage is TRBJ2-3; D gene ambiguous. CDR1 is SGHRS and CDR2 is YFSETQ in the germline V gene. The ends were cut back, 5 bases at V and 6 bases at J, with 13 bases in the middle. The CDR3 contains 13 residues. The CDR3 region is CASSPLDDDTQYF. The CDR3 nucleotides are TGCGCCAGCAGTCCCCTAGATGACGATACGCAGTATTTT.

CDR3 sequence reads: CASSVSYYGYTF. CDR3 coding DNA: TGTGCCAGCAGCGTATCCTACTATGGCTACACCTTC. The gene calls are TRBV9 and TRBJ1-2; no definite D call. V lost 1 base and J 3 bases, leaving 4 bases between the germline ends. Germline CDR1 is SGDLS and CDR2 is YYNGEE. There are 12 residues in the CDR3.

The chain recombines TRBV20-1 with TRBJ2-1, with 9 positions matching TRBD2. Losses at the gene ends were 0 bases for V and 0 bases for J; bases not matched to a gene: 6. Germline V lookup: CDR1 DFQATT, CDR2 SNEGSKA (reference sequence). The CDR3 covers 17 residues. The CDR3 loop is CSARDLGSGSSYNEQFF. DNA for the CDR3: TGCAGTGCTAGAGATCTCGGTAGCGGGAGCTCCTACAATGAGCAGTTCTTC.

The chain uses TRBV20-1 and TRBJ2-1; no clear D. Germline loops: CDR1 DFQATT, CDR2 SNEGSKA (reference sequence). Trimming removed 6 bases from V and 1 base from J, with 16 bases in between. The CDR3 has 15 residues. In nucleotides, the CDR3 is TGCAGTGCGCCGTGGGGTCGTGGTTCCTACAATGAGCAGTTCTTC. Residues: CSAPWGRGSYNEQFF.

This clonotype was counted only a few times. The chain joins TRBV5-6 to TRBJ2-7; maybe TRBD2 (5 bases). The V end was cut by 4 bases, the J end by 6 bases, with 11 bases between. The CDR3 runs to 12 residues. CDR1 is SGHDT and CDR2 is YYEEEE in the germline V gene. The CDR3 region is CASSGVGSEQYF. The CDR3 nucleotides are TGTGCCAGCAGCGGGGTTGGGAGCGAGCAGTACTTC.

Only a few counts were recorded for this clonotype. The V and J genes are TRBV9 and TRBJ2-7; D gene uncertain. V shed 1 base and J shed 3 bases, with 8 bases lying between them. In germline, CDR1 is SGDLS, CDR2 YYNGEE. The CDR3 extends over 13 amino acids. This CDR3 is CASSVSSDYEQYF. The CDR3 region has the DNA TGTGCCAGCAGCGTATCCAGCGACTACGAGCAGTACTTC. Looking up the rest from reference TRBV9 and TRBJ2-7 gives the full variable domain: DSGVTQTPKHLITATGQRVTLRCSPRSGDLSVYWYQQSLDQGLQFLIQYYNGEERAKGNILERFSAQQFPDLHSELNLSSLELGDSALYFCASSVSSDYEQYFGPGTRLTVT.

This clonotype occurred a few times. The chain links TRBV20-1 to TRBJ1-2; unclear D gene. Per the germline V gene, CDR1 is DFQATT and CDR2 is SNEGSKA (reference sequence). Trimming took off 0 bases at V and 9 bases at J, with 11 bases between the two ends. The CDR3 loop spans 12 amino acids. CDR3 sequence: CSARDHGRSYTF. CDR3 nucleotide sequence: TGCAGTGCTAGAGATCATGGGAGGAGCTACACCTTC.